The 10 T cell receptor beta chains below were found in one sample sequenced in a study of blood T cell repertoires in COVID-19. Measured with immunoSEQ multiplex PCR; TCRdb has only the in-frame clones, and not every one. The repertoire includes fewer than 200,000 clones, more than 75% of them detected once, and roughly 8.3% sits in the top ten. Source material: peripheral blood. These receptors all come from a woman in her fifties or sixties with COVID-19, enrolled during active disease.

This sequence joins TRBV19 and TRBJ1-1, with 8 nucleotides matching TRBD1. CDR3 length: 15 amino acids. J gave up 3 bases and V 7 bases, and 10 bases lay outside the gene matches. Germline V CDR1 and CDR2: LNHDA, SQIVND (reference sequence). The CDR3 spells CASNDRGSGYTEAFF. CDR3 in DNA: TGTGCCAGTAACGACAGGGGATCGGGGTACACTGAAGCTTTCTTT.

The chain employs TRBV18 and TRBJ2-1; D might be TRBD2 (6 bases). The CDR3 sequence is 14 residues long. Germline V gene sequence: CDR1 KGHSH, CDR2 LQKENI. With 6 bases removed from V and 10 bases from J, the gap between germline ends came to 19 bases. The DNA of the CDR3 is TGTGCCAGCTCTGGGGACCGGCTGGCGGGAGAGCAGTTCTTC. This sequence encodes CASSGDRLAGEQFF.

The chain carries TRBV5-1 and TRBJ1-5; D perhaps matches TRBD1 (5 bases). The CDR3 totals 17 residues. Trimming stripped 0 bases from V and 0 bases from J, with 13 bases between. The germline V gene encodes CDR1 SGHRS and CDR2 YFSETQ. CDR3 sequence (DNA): TGCGCCAGCAGCTTGGATCCTGCAGGGATTAGCAATCAGCCCCAGCATTTT. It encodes CASSLDPAGISNQPQHF.

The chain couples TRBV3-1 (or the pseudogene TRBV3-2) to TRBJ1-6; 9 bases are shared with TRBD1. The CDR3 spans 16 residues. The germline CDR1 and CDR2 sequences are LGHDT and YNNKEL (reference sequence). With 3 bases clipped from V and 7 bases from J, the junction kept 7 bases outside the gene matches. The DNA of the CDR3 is TGTGCCAGCAGCCACGGGGACGACAGGGGGAATTCACCCCTCCACTTT. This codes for CASSHGDDRGNSPLHF.

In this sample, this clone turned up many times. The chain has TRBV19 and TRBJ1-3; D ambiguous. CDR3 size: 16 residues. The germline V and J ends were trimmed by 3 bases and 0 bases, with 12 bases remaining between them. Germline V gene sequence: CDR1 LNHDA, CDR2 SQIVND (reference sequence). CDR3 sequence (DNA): TGTGCCAGTAGTATCCACGAAGTCAGCTCTGGAAACACCATATATTTT. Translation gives CASSIHEVSSGNTIYF.

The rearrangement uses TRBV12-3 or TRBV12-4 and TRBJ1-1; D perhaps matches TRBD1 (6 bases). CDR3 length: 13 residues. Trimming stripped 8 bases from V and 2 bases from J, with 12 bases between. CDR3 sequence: CASPRGINTEAFF. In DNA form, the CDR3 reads TGTGCCAGCCCCAGGGGAATTAACACTGAAGCTTTCTTT.

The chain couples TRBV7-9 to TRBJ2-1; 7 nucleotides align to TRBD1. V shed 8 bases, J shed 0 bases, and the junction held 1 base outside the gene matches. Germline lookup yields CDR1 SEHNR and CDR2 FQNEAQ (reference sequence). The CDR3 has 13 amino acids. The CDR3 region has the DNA TGTGCCAGCGGGGACAGCTCCTACAATGAGCAGTTCTTC. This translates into CASGDSSYNEQFF. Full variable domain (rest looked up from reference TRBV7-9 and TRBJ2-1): DTGVSQNPRHKITKRGQNVTFRCDPISEHNRLYWYRQTLGQGPEFLTYFQNEAQLEKSRLLSDRFSAERPKGSFSTLEIQRTEQGDSAMYLCASGDSSYNEQFFGPGTRLTVL.

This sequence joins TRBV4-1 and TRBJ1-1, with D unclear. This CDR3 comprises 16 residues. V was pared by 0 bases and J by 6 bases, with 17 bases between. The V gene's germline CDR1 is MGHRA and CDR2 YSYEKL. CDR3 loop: CASSQESGLPRAEAFF. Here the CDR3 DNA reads TGCGCCAGCAGCCAAGAATCTGGACTCCCCCGGGCTGAAGCTTTCTTT.

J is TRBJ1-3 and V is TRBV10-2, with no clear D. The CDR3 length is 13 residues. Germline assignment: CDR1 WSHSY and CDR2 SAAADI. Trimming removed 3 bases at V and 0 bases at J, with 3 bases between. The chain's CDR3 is CASSDSSGNTIYF. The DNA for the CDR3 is TGCGCCAGCAGTGACAGCTCTGGAAACACCATATATTTT.

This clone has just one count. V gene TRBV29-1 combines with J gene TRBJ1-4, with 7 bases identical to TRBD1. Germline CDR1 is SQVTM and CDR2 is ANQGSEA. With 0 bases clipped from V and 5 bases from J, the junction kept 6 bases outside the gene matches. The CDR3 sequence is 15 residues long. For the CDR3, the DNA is TGCAGCGTTGAAGAGCCAGGGGGATCAAATGAAAAACTGTTTTTT. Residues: CSVEEPGGSNEKLFF.